This TCR beta chain was sequenced during a study of Tregs in tolerant kidney transplant recipients. Study outcomes and limitations: Nucleotide sequences could not be compared across some patients' samples due to primer changes. Tolerant patients' donor-specific Tregs expanded beyond overall Tregs, suggesting antigen-driven growth. Activated donor B cell expansion appeared to reveal the most relevant donor-specific TCRbeta repertoire.

The trim removed 0 bases at V and 5 bases at J, leaving 2 bases unmatched. This CDR3 region has 14 residues. Germline loops: CDR1 SGHAT, CDR2 FQNNGV. For this clone: Its antigen is unknown.

Only in-frame clones appear in the TCRdb table, and some are missing; sequencing was by immunoSEQ multiplex PCR. Of some 66,000 clones in the sample, 80% to 95% were seen once. The TCR was taken from a human donor who received a combined kidney and bone marrow transplant. Sample: CD8+ T cells from blood, taken before the transplant. The chain carries TRBV11-2 and TRBJ2-5, with 8 bases matching TRBD1. The CDR3 DNA is TGTGCCAGCAGCTTAGACAGGGGGCTCGAGACCCAGTACTTC. Residues: CASSLDRGLETQYF.